This T cell receptor beta chain was observed in a study of cytomegalovirus exposure and HLA in healthy donors. PCR used 60 Vbeta primers and 13 Jbeta primers. Profiled with immunoSEQ multiplex PCR; TCRdb holds only in-frame clones, not every one. Of roughly 100,000 clones in the sample, about three quarters were seen once. Of note for this clone: The junction shows a germline mismatch at one end, possibly a read error.

CDR1 is SQVTM and CDR2 is ANQGSEA in the germline V gene. This CDR3 is 14 amino acids long. The sample comprised PBMCs. The V call is TRBV29-1, the J call TRBJ2-5, with TRBD2 matching 7 bases. The J call is uncertain, as TRBJ2-7 better fits the DNA end. The TCR sequence derives from a woman aged 50 to 65 in good health and CMV-seropositive. CDR3 in amino acids: CTVEVPSGSYEQYF. The CDR3 DNA is TGCACCGTTGAAGTCCCTAGCGGATCCTACGAGCAGTACTTC.